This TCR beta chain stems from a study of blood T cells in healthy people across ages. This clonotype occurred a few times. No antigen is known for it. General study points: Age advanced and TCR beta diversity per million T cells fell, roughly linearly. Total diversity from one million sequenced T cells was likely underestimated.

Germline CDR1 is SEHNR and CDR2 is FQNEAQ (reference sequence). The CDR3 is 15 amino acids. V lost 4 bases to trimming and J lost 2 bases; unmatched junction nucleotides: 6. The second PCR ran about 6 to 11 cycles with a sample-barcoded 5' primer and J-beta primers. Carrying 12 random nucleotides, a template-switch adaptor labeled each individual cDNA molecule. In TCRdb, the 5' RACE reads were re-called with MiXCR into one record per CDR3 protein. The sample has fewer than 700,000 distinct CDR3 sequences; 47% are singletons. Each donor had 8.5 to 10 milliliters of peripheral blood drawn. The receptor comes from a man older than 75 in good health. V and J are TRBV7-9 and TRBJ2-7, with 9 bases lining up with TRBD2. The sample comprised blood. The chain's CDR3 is CASSSETSGAYEQYF. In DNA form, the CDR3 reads TGTGCCAGCAGCTCAGAGACTAGCGGCGCCTACGAGCAGTACTTC.